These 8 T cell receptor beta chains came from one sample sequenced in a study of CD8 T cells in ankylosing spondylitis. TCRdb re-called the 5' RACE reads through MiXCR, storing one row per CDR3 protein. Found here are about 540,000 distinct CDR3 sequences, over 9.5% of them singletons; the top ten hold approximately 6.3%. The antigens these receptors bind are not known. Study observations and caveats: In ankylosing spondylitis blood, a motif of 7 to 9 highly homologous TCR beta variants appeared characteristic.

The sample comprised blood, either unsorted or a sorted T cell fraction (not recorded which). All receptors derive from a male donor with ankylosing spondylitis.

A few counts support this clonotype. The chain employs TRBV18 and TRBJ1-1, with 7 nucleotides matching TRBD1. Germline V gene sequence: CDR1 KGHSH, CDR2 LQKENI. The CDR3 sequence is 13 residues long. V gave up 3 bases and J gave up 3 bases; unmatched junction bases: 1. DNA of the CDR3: TGTGCCAGCTCACCGACAGGGTACACTGAAGCTTTCTTT. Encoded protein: CASSPTGYTEAFF.

The CDR3 DNA follows: TGTGCCAGCAGCCAAGAAGCGGGGGGGGGTGAGCAGTTCTTC. Its translation is CASSQEAGGGEQFF. V and J are TRBV3-1 and TRBJ2-1, with 10 bases lining up with TRBD2. J was trimmed by 9 bases and V by 0 bases; bases with no gene match: 2. CDR1 and CDR2 (germline): LGHDT, YNNKEL (reference sequence). The CDR3 spans 14 residues.

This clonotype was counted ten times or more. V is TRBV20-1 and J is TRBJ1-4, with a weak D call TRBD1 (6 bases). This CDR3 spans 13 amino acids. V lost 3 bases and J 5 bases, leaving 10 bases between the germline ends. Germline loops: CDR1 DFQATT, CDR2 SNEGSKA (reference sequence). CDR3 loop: CSASGDRNEKLFF. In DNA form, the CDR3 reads TGCAGTGCTAGCGGTGACAGGAATGAAAAACTGTTTTTT.

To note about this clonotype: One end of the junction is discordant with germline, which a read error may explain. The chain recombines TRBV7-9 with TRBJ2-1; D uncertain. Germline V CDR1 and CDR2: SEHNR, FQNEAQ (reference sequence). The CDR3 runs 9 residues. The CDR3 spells CASSLRLPF. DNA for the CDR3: TGTGCCAGCAGCTTGAGACTCCCCTTC.

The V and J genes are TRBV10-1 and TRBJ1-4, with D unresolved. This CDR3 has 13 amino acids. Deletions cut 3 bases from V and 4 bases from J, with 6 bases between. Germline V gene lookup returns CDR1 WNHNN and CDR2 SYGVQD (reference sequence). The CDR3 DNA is TGCGCCAGCAGTGAATACAGTAATGAAAAACTGTTTTTT. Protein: CASSEYSNEKLFF.

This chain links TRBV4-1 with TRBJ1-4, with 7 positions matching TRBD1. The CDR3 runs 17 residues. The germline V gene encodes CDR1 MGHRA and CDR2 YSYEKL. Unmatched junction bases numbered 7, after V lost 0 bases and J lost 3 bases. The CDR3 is CASSQDPSGGANEKLFF. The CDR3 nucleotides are TGCGCCAGCAGCCAAGACCCCTCAGGGGGAGCTAATGAAAAACTGTTTTTT.

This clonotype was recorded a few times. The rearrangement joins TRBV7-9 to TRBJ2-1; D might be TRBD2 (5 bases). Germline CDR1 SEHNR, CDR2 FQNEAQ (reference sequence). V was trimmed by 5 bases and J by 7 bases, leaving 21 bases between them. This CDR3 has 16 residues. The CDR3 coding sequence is TGTGCCAGCAGCCCCCTCGAGCGGAAAGGTAAAAATGAGCAGTTCTTC. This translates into CASSPLERKGKNEQFF.

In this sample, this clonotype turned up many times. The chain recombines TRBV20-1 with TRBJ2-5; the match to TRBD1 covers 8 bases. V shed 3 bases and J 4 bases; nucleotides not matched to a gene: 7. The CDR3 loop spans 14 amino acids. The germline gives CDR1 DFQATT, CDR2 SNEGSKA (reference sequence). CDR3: CSASDRGSGETQYF. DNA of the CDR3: TGCAGTGCTAGTGACAGGGGCAGCGGAGAGACCCAGTACTTC.